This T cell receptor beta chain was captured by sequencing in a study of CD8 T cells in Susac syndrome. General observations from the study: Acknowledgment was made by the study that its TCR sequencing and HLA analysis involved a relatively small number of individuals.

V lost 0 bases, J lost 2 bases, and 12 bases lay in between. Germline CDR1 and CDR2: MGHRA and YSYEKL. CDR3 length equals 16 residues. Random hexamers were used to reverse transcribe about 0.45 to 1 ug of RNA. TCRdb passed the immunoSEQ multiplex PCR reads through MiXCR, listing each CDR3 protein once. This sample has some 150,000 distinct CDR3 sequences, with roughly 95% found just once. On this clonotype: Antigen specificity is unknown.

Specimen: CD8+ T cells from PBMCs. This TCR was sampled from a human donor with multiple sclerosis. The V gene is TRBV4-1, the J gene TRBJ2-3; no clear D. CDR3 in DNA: TGCGCCAGCAGCCAAGATTTAACTTACCTCACAGATACGCAGTATTTT. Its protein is CASSQDLTYLTDTQYF.